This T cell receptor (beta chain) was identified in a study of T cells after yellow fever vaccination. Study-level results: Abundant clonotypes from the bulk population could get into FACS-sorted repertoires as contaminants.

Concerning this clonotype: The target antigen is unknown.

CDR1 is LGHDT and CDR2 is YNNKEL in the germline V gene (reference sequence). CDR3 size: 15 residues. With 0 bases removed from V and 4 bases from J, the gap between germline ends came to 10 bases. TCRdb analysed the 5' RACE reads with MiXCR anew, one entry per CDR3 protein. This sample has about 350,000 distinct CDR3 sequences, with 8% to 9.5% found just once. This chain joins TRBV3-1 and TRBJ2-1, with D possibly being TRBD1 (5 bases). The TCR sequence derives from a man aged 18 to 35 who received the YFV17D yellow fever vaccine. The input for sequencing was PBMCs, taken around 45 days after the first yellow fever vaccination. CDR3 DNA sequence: TGTGCCAGCAGCCAAGAAACGCAGGGATACAATGAGCAGTTCTTC. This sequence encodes CASSQETQGYNEQFF.